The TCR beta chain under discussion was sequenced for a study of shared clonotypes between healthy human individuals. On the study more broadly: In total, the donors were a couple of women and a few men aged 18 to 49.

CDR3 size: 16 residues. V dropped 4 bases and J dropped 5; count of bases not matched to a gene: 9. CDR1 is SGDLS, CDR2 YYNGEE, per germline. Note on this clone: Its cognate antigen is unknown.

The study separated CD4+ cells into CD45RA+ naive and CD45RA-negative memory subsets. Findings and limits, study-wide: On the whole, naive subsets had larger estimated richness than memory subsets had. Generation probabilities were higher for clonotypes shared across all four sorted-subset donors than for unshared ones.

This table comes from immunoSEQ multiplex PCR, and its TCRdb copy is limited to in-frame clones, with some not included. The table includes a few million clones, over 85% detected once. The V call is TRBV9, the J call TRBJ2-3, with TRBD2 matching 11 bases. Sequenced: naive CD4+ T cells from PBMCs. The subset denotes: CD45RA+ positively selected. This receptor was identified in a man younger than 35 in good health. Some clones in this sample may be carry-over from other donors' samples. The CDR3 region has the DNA TGTGCCAGCAGCTCCACACTAGCGGGAGCGGGAGATACGCAGTATTTT. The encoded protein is CASSSTLAGAGDTQYF.